This T cell receptor beta chain was sequenced during a study of blood T cells in healthy people across ages. It was with a sample-barcoded 5' primer and a J-beta primer mix that a second PCR of roughly 7 to 12 cycles was run. TCRdb itself ran the 5' RACE reads through MiXCR, one entry per CDR3 protein. The sample has roughly 730,000 distinct CDR3 sequences; more than 50% are singletons. Trimming left V 4 bases short and J 3 bases short, with 6 bases between. The CDR3 totals 11 residues. Germline V lookup: CDR1 SQVTM, CDR2 ANQGSEA. The receptor was derived from a man aged 40-49 years in good health. Sequencing was performed on blood. This chain uses TRBV29-1 with TRBJ1-1, with unresolved D. The CDR3 here is CSVGEDTEAFF. The CDR3 coding sequence is TGCAGCGTTGGCGAAGACACTGAAGCTTTCTTT.